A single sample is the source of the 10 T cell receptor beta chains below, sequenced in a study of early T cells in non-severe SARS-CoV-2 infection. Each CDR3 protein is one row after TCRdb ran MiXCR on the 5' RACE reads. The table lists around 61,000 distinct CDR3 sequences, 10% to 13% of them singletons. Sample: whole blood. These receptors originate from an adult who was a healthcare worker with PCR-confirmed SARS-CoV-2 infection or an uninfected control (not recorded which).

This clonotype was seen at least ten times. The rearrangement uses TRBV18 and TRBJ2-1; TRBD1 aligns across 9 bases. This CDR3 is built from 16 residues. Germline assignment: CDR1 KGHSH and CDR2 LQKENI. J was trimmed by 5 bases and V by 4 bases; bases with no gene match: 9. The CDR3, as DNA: TGTGCCAGCTCACACCGGGACAGGGCGACCAACAATGAGCAGTTCTTC. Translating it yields CASSHRDRATNNEQFF. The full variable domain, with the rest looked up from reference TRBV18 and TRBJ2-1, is NAGVMQNPRHLVRRRGQEARLRCSPMKGHSHVYWYRQLPEEGLKFMVYLQKENIIDESGMPKERFSAEFPKEGPSILRIQQVVRGDSAAYFCASSHRDRATNNEQFFGPGTRLTVL.

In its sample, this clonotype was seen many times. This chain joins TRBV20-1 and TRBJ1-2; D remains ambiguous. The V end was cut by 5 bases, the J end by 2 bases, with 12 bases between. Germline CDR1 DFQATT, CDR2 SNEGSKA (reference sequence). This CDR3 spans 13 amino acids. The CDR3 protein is CSALEGLNYGYTF. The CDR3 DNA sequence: TGCAGTGCTCTGGAGGGTTTAAACTATGGCTACACCTTC.

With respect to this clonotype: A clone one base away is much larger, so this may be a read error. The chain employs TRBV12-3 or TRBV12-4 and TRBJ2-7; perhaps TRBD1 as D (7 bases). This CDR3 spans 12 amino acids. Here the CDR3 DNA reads TGTGCCAGCCGACAGGGAGGAAACGAGCGGTACTTC. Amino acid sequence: CASRQGGNERYF.

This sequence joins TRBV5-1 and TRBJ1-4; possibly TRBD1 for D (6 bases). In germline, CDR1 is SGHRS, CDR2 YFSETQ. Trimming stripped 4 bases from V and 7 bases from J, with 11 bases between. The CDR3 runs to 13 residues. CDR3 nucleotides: TGCGCCAGCAGCGGGGGCAATGGTGAAAAACTGTTTTTT. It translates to CASSGGNGEKLFF.

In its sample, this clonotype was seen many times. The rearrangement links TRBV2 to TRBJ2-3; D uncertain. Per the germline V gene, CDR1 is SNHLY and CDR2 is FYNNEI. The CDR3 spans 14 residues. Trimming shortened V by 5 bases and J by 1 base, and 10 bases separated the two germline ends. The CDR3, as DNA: TGTGCCAGCAGTTTGACACGGGGCACAGATACGCAGTATTTT. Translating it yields CASSLTRGTDTQYF.

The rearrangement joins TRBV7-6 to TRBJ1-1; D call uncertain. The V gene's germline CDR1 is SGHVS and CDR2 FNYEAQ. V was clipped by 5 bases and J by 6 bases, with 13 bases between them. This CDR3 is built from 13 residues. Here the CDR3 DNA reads TGTGCCAGCAGCCGACCCCCTGGAGCTGAAGCTTTCTTT. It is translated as CASSRPPGAEAFF.

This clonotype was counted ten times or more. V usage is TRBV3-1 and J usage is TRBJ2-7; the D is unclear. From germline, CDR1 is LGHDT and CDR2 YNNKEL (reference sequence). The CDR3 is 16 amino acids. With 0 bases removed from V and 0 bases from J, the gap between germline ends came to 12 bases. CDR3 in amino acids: CASSQDVAASSYEQYF. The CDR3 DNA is TGTGCCAGCAGCCAAGACGTCGCGGCCTCCTCCTACGAGCAGTACTTC.

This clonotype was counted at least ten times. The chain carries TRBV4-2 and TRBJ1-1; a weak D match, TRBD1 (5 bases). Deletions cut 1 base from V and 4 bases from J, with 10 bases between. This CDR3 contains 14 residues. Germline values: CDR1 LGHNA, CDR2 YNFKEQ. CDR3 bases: TGTGCCAGCAGCCAAGTTGCAGGGCCCACTGAAGCTTTCTTT. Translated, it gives CASSQVAGPTEAFF.

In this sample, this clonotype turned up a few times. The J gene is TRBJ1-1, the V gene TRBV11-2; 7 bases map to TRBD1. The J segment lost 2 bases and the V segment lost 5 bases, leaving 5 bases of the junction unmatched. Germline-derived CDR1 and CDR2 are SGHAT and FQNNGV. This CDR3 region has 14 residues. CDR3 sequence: CASSGDRVNTEAFF. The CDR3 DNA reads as TGTGCCAGCAGCGGGGACAGAGTAAACACTGAAGCTTTCTTT. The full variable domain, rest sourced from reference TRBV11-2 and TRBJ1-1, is EAGVAQSPRYKIIEKRQSVAFWCNPISGHATLYWYQQILGQGPKLLIQFQNNGVVDDSQLPKDRFSAERLKGVDSTLKIQPAKLEDSAVYLCASSGDRVNTEAFFGQGTRLTVV.

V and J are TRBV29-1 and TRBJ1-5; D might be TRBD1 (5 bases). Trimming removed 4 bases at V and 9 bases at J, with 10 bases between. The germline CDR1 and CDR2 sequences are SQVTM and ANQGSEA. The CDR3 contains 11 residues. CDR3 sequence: CSVGEGRPQHF. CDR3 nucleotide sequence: TGCAGCGTTGGGGAGGGGCGGCCCCAGCATTTT.